The 8 T cell receptor beta chains listed next were all sequenced from one sample in a study of shared clonotypes between healthy human individuals (dated by TCRdb to 2020 to 2021). Library preparation used the immunoSEQ multiplex PCR assay. The clones in this table, taken by TCRdb from immuneACCESS, are in-frame only. Not every clone is retained; where verified, under half of the shortfall comes from an unresolved V gene, and the cause of the rest is unknown. The sample includes roughly 500,000 clones, with almost 80% observed a single time. Jointly, the top ten make up around 12% of the sample. The sequencing input was PBMCs. All receptors come from a woman aged 40 to 55 in good health. Some clones in this sample may be carry-over from other donors' samples.

This chain uses TRBV30 with TRBJ1-2; D ambiguous. Per the germline V gene, CDR1 is GTSNPN and CDR2 is SVGIG (reference sequence). The germline V and J ends were trimmed by 0 bases and 5 bases, with 10 bases remaining between them. There are 13 residues in the CDR3. The CDR3 DNA is TGTGCCTGGAGTGTAGGGTCCGGGTATGGCTACACCTTC. Its protein product is CAWSVGSGYGYTF. Full variable domain (rest looked up from reference TRBV30 and TRBJ1-2): SQTIHQWPATLVQPVGSPLSLECTVEGTSNPNLYWYRQAAGRGLQLLFYSVGIGQISSEVPQNLSASRPQDRQFILSSKKLLLSDSGFYLCAWSVGSGYGYTFGSGTRLTVV.

This clone occurred a few times. For the CDR3, the DNA is TGTGCCAGCAGCAAGGGACTAGCGGGAGGTCCCGGGGAGCTGTTTTTT. It encodes CASSKGLAGGPGELFF. The chain joins TRBV5-6 to TRBJ2-2; 15 bases agree with TRBD2. The CDR3 loop spans 16 amino acids. The germline CDR1 and CDR2 sequences are SGHDT and YYEEEE. The junction had 4 bases not matched to a gene; V was cut back by 4 bases and J by 6 bases.

CDR3: CASSYSWTNTGELFF. CDR3 DNA sequence: TGTGCCAGCAGTTACTCGTGGACGAACACCGGGGAGCTGTTTTTT. J is TRBJ2-2 and V is TRBV6-5; no definite D call. Germline-derived CDR1 and CDR2 are MNHEY and SVGAGI. Trimming took 0 bases from V and 0 from J, leaving 5 bases between them. The CDR3 consists of 15 residues.

The rearrangement uses TRBV6-5 and TRBJ2-1; 9 nucleotides match TRBD2. The germline gives CDR1 MNHEY, CDR2 SVGAGI. Germline trimming cut 6 bases from V and 5 bases from J; bases unmatched to any gene: 8. The length of the CDR3 is 15 residues. In DNA, the CDR3 is TGTGCCAGCAGCCCCGGGACTAGCTCGAACAATGAGCAGTTCTTC. It codes for CASSPGTSSNNEQFF.

The genes are TRBV18 and TRBJ2-6; perhaps TRBD1 as D (5 bases). Germline V CDR1 and CDR2: KGHSH, LQKENI. CDR3 size: 20 residues. The V end lost 2 bases, the J end lost 2 bases, and 22 bases lay between the germline ends. The CDR3 nucleotides are TGTGCCAGCTCACCAGAGCCCTGGACAACGAGGAGTGCTGGGGCCAACGTCCTGACTTTC. It encodes CASSPEPWTTRSAGANVLTF.

The chain joins TRBV10-3 to TRBJ1-5, with D hard to call. V lost 6 bases to trimming and J lost 0 bases, with 6 bases between them. This CDR3 is 13 amino acids long. The germline CDR1 and CDR2 sequences are ENHRY and SYGVKD. CDR3 sequence: CAIRGYSNQPQHF. CDR3 nucleotide sequence: TGTGCCATCAGGGGATATAGCAATCAGCCCCAGCATTTT.

The rearrangement uses TRBV2 and TRBJ1-6, with TRBD1 identical over 9 bases. Germline V gene lookup returns CDR1 SNHLY and CDR2 FYNNEI. The CDR3 is 12 amino acids. The J segment lost 19 bases and the V segment lost 6 bases, leaving 10 bases of the junction unmatched. CDR3 protein: CASSSAPGTGHF. DNA for the CDR3: TGTGCCAGCAGCAGTGCCCCCGGGACAGGGCACTTT.

With respect to this clone: This CDR3 fails to terminate in the conserved phenylalanine or tryptophan, so it likely reflects a read error. The rearrangement joins TRBV18 to TRBJ1-1; TRBD1 matches at 7 bases. The CDR3 spans 15 residues. In germline, CDR1 is KGHSH, CDR2 LQKENI. The V gene end was trimmed by 4 bases and the J gene end by 1 base; junction bases not matched to a gene: 6. The CDR3, as DNA: TGTGCCAGCTCACTACGGACAGGAAGGAACACTGAAGCTTTCTCT. It codes for CASSLRTGRNTEAFS.